The TCR beta chain under discussion was sequenced for a study of tumor-infiltrating lymphocytes in oesophageal squamous cell carcinoma. There are 14 residues in the CDR3. Trimming removed 5 bases from V and 0 bases from J, with 7 bases in between. Germline CDR1 and CDR2: KGHDR and SFDVKD. TCRdb re-called the PCR reads through MiXCR, storing one row per CDR3 protein. There are approximately 11,000 distinct CDR3 sequences in the sample; about 54% occur only once, and about 25% lies in the top ten. The rearrangement links TRBV24-1 to TRBJ2-1; D may be TRBD1 or TRBD2 (5 bases each). This clonotype was sampled from a male donor with esophageal squamous cell carcinoma. The sequencing sample was made of esophageal tumor tissue. In DNA form, the CDR3 reads TGTGCCACCAGTGTCGGGGCCTCCTACAATGAGCAGTTCTTC. This translates into CATSVGASYNEQFF.